This TCR beta chain was observed in a study of blood T cell repertoires in COVID-19. Profiled with immunoSEQ multiplex PCR; TCRdb holds only in-frame clones, not every one. The sample holds under 400,000 clones; roughly 90% are singletons and the top ten take less than 3.5%. The specimen was peripheral blood. This receptor was taken from a woman in her twenties or thirties with COVID-19, enrolled during active disease.

The CDR3 sequence is CASGQTQGHYGYTF. The CDR3 DNA sequence: TGTGCCAGCGGGCAAACACAGGGACACTATGGCTACACCTTC. The rearrangement uses TRBV6-5 and TRBJ1-2; tentative D call: TRBD1 (6 bases). V was trimmed by 8 bases and J by 3 bases, leaving 16 bases between them. CDR1 and CDR2 from the germline V gene are MNHEY and SVGAGI. The CDR3 has 14 amino acids.